This is a list of T cell receptor beta chains from one sample in a study of Graves' ophthalmopathy and Graves' hyperthyroidism. MiXCR was run by TCRdb on the multiplex PCR reads, yielding one entry per CDR3 protein. The profile shows approximately 1.2 million distinct CDR3 sequences, about 38% of them singletons. Sequenced: peripheral blood or thyroid tissue (not recorded which). The receptors were sampled from an adult man with Graves' hyperthyroidism. Both conserved end residues are part of each CDR3. Each record gives: clone size, V gene, J gene, CDR3 protein. Not every row has a clone size; where given, it reads once, few, many or a size class.

NA,TRBV15,TRBJ2-7,CATSRGGNGEQYF
few,TRBV5-1,TRBJ2-2,CASSLLGSQFTGELFF
many,TRBV29-1,TRBJ1-2,CSVEEARGRAYGYTF
many,TRBV15,TRBJ1-4,CATRTGTGLAKLFF
many,TRBV2,TRBJ1-2,CASSVVHRGGASYGYTF
many,TRBV10-3,TRBJ2-2,CAIRGIGVNTGELFF
many,TRBV20-1,TRBJ1-5,CSASLSEDQPQHF
NA,TRBV19,TRBJ1-1,CASRVTDTDAEAFF
many,TRBV20-1,TRBJ1-2,CSAGQDGYTF
few,TRBV10-3,TRBJ1-5,CASSDKGTMSRGMGPQHF
NA,TRBV5-1,TRBJ2-7,CASSLNPIPTYEQYF
NA,TRBV29-1,TRBJ2-6,CSFRTGANVLTF
many,TRBV7-2,TRBJ2-5,CASRRQFSQETQYF
many,TRBV15,TRBJ1-5,CATSKYSNQPQHF
NA,TRBV5-4,TRBJ2-7,CASSTAGRGVISGEQYF
NA,TRBV10-3,TRBJ2-5,CAISAAGTGGRETQYF
NA,TRBV29-1,TRBJ1-5,CSVRRGREETQHF
NA,TRBV10-3,TRBJ2-1,CASLGDGNNEQFF
NA,TRBV11-2,TRBJ2-5,CASTLSPQETQYF
NA,TRBV29-1,TRBJ2-7,CSARLAGIVTYEQYF
NA,TRBV25-1,TRBJ2-6,CAYTSGRATGANVLTF
few,TRBV20-1,TRBJ2-2,CSARDFSGGDTGELFF
few,TRBV10-3,TRBJ2-3,CAISGGQTDTQYF
many,TRBV10-2,TRBJ2-2,CASNGQGLYTGELFF
NA,TRBV10-2,TRBJ1-6,CASSETVGAMPLHF
many,TRBV7-6,TRBJ2-5,CASSSSSRWETQYF
NA,TRBV24-1,TRBJ1-1,CATSDADRAEAFF